The clone carrying this T cell receptor beta chain was seen once. What it binds is unknown. The data are from a study of T cell responses to AZD1222 COVID-19 vaccine. Study-level points and caveats: Reportedly, nearly half of unique spike TCRs recognized epitopes outside B.1.351/B.1.1.7 mutations. Only 5 or 6 people who got AZD1222 tested seropositive at baseline. Donors, mostly white British, included more females; clonal diversity was possibly underestimated.

The CDR3 length is 15 residues. The ends lost 1 base at V and 7 bases at J; junction bases unmatched: 5. CDR1 and CDR2 (germline): MGHRA, YSYEKL. Clones were sequenced by immunoSEQ multiplex PCR, and TCRdb holds only the in-frame ones, with some missing. The table lists more than 120,000 clones, over 85% of them singletons. Second-dose intervals of approximately 4 or approximately 12 weeks were pooled. The TCR comes from an adult who received the AZD1222 COVID-19 vaccine. The rearrangement links TRBV4-1 to TRBJ1-4; 8 bases fit TRBD1. Sequences were derived from peripheral blood, sampled 28 days after the second AZD1222 dose. The CDR3 bases are TGCGCCAGCAGCCAAGTCAGGGGGCGGGGTGAAAAACTGTTTTTT. Translated: CASSQVRGRGEKLFF.